Presented here are 32 T cell receptor beta chains from one specimen sequenced in a study of blood T cells in healthy people across ages (dated by TCRdb to 2014 to 2015). Libraries were built with 5' RACE. This sample was sequenced with an Illumina HiSeq 2500. The second PCR ran for roughly 7 to 11 cycles and used a J-beta primer mix along with a sample-barcoded 5' primer. In-frame beta chains were kept once TCRdb had trimmed the public reads at Q25 with fastp and called clones with MiXCR. When rows share a CDR3 protein, they turn into one entry using the most common DNA and genes. The sample table holds more than 650,000 distinct CDR3 sequences, of which about a fifth were seen once. Clones ranked in the top ten supply approximately 20% of the sample. The sample consisted of blood. These TCRs come from a man aged 65 to 79 in good health.

This clonotype was seen a handful of times. This chain joins TRBV7-2 and TRBJ1-5; D is unresolved. Trimming took 1 base from V and 3 from J, leaving 16 bases between them. CDR3 length equals 17 residues. In germline, CDR1 is SGHTA, CDR2 FQGNSA. CDR3 protein: CASSLEYSLSPNQPQHF. CDR3 bases: TGTGCCAGCAGCTTAGAGTACAGCCTATCCCCCAATCAGCCCCAGCATTTT.

This chain joins TRBV3-1 and TRBJ2-3; D call uncertain. The length of the CDR3 is 12 residues. CDR1 and CDR2 (germline): LGHDT, YNNKEL (reference sequence). V lost 4 bases and J lost 5, with 7 bases in between. CDR3 in amino acids: CASSLLKDTQYF. Here the CDR3 DNA reads TGTGCCAGCAGCCTATTGAAAGATACGCAGTATTTT.

This clonotype was detected a few times. The junction departs from germline at one end; a sequencing error may be responsible. The J gene is TRBJ2-6, the V gene TRBV4-1; D is possibly TRBD2 (6 bases). This CDR3 contains 18 residues. Germline V CDR1 and CDR2: MGHRA, YSYEKL. The CDR3 region is CAGSQDRGKSSGANVLTF. For the CDR3, the DNA is TGCGCCGGCAGCCAAGACCGGGGGAAAAGCTCTGGGGCCAACGTCCTGACTTTC.

This clonotype was seen at least ten times. The rearrangement uses TRBV11-3 and TRBJ2-1, with D possibly being TRBD1 or TRBD2 (5 bases each). Trimming pared 4 bases from V and 2 bases from J, leaving 12 bases between. The CDR3 loop spans 15 amino acids. The germline V gene has CDR1 SGHNT and CDR2 YENEEA. The CDR3 bases are TGTGCCAGCAGCTCCTTTAGGGACGCCTACAATGAGCAGTTCTTC. It yields the protein CASSSFRDAYNEQFF.

This clonotype was detected only once. V usage is TRBV18 and J usage is TRBJ2-7, with 10 nucleotides matching TRBD1. The germline CDR1 and CDR2 sequences are KGHSH and LQKENI. V lost 3 bases to trimming and J lost 5 bases; unmatched junction nucleotides: 7. This CDR3 has 15 amino acids. CDR3 nucleotide sequence: TGTGCCAGCTCACCGAGGACAGGGGGTATGGACGAGCAGTACTTC. Translating it yields CASSPRTGGMDEQYF.

This rearrangement joins TRBV5-6 to TRBJ2-7; tentative D call: TRBD1 (6 bases). With 1 base removed from V and 1 base from J, the gap between germline ends came to 12 bases. Germline CDR1 reads SGHDT; CDR2 reads YYEEEE. CDR3 length: 15 amino acids. This CDR3 reads CASSLYSGVSYEQYF. CDR3 DNA: TGTGCCAGCAGCTTGTATTCAGGGGTTTCCTACGAGCAGTACTTC.

The chain recombines TRBV5-1 with TRBJ2-7; 9 bases are shared with TRBD1. Germline assignment: CDR1 SGHRS and CDR2 YFSETQ. Trimming removed 5 bases from V and 6 bases from J; junction bases left unmatched: 9. This CDR3 has 14 residues. This CDR3 is CASSYGTGKLEQYF. The CDR3 DNA reads TGCGCCAGCAGTTACGGGACAGGGAAACTCGAGCAGTACTTC.

The V and J genes are TRBV28 and TRBJ2-7; no firm D call. TRBJ2-5 matches the DNA end more closely, so the J call is doubtful. CDR3 size: 13 residues. Germline assignment: CDR1 MDHEN and CDR2 SYDVKM. The CDR3 nucleotides read TGTGCCAGCAGGCGACAACTCCAAGAGACCCAGTACTTC. This codes for CASRRQLQETQYF.

This sequence joins TRBV29-1 and TRBJ2-5, with 8 positions matching TRBD1. Trimming removed 8 bases from V and 2 bases from J; junction bases left unmatched: 4. This CDR3 region has 12 residues. CDR1 and CDR2 from the germline V gene are SQVTM and ANQGSEA. The CDR3 DNA follows: TGCAGCCTCCGACAGGGGCAAGAGACCCAGTACTTC. Its protein product is CSLRQGQETQYF.

In its sample, this clonotype was seen many times. The chain has TRBV5-1 and TRBJ2-7, with unresolved D. Trimming stripped 2 bases from V and 7 bases from J, with 16 bases between. The germline V gene encodes CDR1 SGHRS and CDR2 YFSETQ. The CDR3 loop spans 14 amino acids. The CDR3 DNA sequence: TGCGCCAGCAGCTTTGGCGGCCGATCGATTGAGCAGTACTTC. It encodes CASSFGGRSIEQYF.

Only a few counts were recorded for this clonotype. The chain links TRBV19 to TRBJ1-5; 7 bases map to TRBD1. Germline V gene sequence: CDR1 LNHDA, CDR2 SQIVND (reference sequence). The CDR3 runs 15 residues. Unmatched junction bases numbered 12, after V lost 9 bases and J lost 4 bases. The CDR3 DNA reads TGTGCCAGCACTTACGGGACAGAGTGGAATCAGCCCCAGCATTTT. Its protein is CASTYGTEWNQPQHF.

This clonotype was picked up a small number of times. The chain joins TRBV20-1 to TRBJ2-5, with a weak D call TRBD1 (5 bases). The germline V gene has CDR1 DFQATT and CDR2 SNEGSKA (reference sequence). V dropped 1 base and J dropped 0 bases, with 12 bases sitting between them. The CDR3 has 15 amino acids. CDR3 region: CSARGGSAYQETQYF. The CDR3 nucleotides are TGCAGTGCTAGAGGGGGCTCGGCGTACCAAGAGACCCAGTACTTC.

This clonotype was seen a handful of times. This chain connects TRBV4-1 to TRBJ1-4; D is unclear. V gave up 3 bases and J gave up 0 bases, with 23 bases separating them. Germline CDR1 and CDR2: MGHRA and YSYEKL. The CDR3 length is 20 residues. The CDR3: CASSQALRRRRTATNEKLFF. The CDR3 coding sequence is TGCGCCAGCAGCCAGGCCCTGCGGAGGCGGCGGACTGCAACTAATGAAAAACTGTTTTTT.

This clonotype was counted a few times. This chain uses TRBV20-1 with TRBJ2-5; D is perhaps TRBD2 (5 bases). Germline CDR1 and CDR2: DFQATT and SNEGSKA (reference sequence). The CDR3 sequence is 14 residues long. The V and J ends lost 0 bases and 2 bases respectively, with 10 bases between them. In DNA form, the CDR3 reads TGCAGTGCTAGAGATCTGAGGGATCAAGAGACCCAGTACTTC. Translation gives CSARDLRDQETQYF.

This clonotype was seen more than once but under ten times. V gene TRBV6-2 or TRBV6-3 combines with J gene TRBJ1-5, with 9 bases lining up with TRBD1. The CDR3 is 18 amino acids. Germline V gene lookup returns CDR1 MNHEY and CDR2 SVGEGT. J lost 4 bases, V lost 2 bases, and 12 bases had no gene match. The CDR3 region is CASSYPSLADRGNQPQHF. In nucleotides, the CDR3 is TGTGCCAGCAGTTACCCTTCGTTGGCGGACAGGGGAAATCAGCCCCAGCATTTT.

The rearrangement links TRBV12-3 or TRBV12-4 to TRBJ1-3; a weak D match, TRBD1 (5 bases). There are 15 residues in the CDR3. The ends were cut back, 5 bases at V and 2 bases at J, with 13 bases in the middle. CDR3 nucleotides: TGTGCCAGCAGTACGACAGTTGCCCCTGGAAACACCATATATTTT. It translates to CASSTTVAPGNTIYF.

The rearrangement joins TRBV28 to TRBJ2-5, with D perhaps matching TRBD2 (6 bases). The CDR3 is made up of 14 amino acids. Trimming took off 6 bases at V and 2 bases at J, with 13 bases between the two ends. Germline CDR1 MDHEN, CDR2 SYDVKM. In nucleotides, the CDR3 is TGTGCCAGCAGAACAGGCGGGGATCAAGAGACCCAGTACTTC. It encodes CASRTGGDQETQYF.

The chain links TRBV15 to TRBJ1-2; tentative D call: TRBD1 (6 bases). Trimming pared 4 bases from V and 7 bases from J, leaving 13 bases between. In germline, CDR1 is LNHNV, CDR2 YYDKDF (reference sequence). The length of the CDR3 is 13 residues. CDR3 coding DNA: TGTGCCACCAGCACCCAAGGGGGGACTGGCTACACCTTC. Amino acid sequence: CATSTQGGTGYTF.

This clonotype was found a few times. The J gene is TRBJ2-5, the V gene TRBV5-1; D may be TRBD1 or TRBD2 (5 bases each). The CDR3 length is 16 residues. Germline lookup yields CDR1 SGHRS and CDR2 YFSETQ. Trimming left V 2 bases short and J 3 bases short, with 17 bases between. CDR3 sequence reads: CASSFAPGRREETQYF. CDR3 nucleotides: TGCGCCAGCAGCTTTGCTCCGGGACGGAGAGAAGAGACCCAGTACTTC.

This chain joins TRBV29-1 and TRBJ2-1; perhaps D is TRBD1 or TRBD2 (6 bases each). With 3 bases removed from V and 4 bases from J, the gap between germline ends came to 16 bases. CDR3 length: 15 residues. Germline V gene sequence: CDR1 SQVTM, CDR2 ANQGSEA. CDR3 residues: CSVERGIRGYNEQFF. CDR3 sequence (DNA): TGCAGCGTTGAGCGGGGAATTAGGGGGTACAATGAGCAGTTCTTC.

There are a few counts of this clonotype. The V gene is TRBV13, the J gene TRBJ1-3; D gene ambiguous. From germline, CDR1 is PRHDT and CDR2 FYEKMQ (reference sequence). The CDR3 has 15 amino acids. V was shortened by 7 bases and J by 0 bases, with 13 bases between the two germline ends. This chain's CDR3 is CASTYRVGSGNTIYF. CDR3 DNA sequence: TGTGCCAGCACCTACCGGGTCGGCTCTGGAAACACCATATATTTT.

This clonotype was detected once. The J gene is TRBJ2-6, the V gene TRBV7-3, with 12 nucleotides matching TRBD2. The J segment lost 4 bases and the V segment lost 5 bases, leaving 9 bases of the junction unmatched. Per the germline V gene, CDR1 is SGHTA and CDR2 is FQGTGA. This CDR3 has 18 amino acids. The CDR3 loop is CASSPQLAGGAGANVLTF. The CDR3 DNA reads TGTGCCAGCAGCCCACAACTAGCGGGAGGTGCGGGGGCCAACGTCCTGACTTTC.

The chain uses TRBV13 and TRBJ2-5, with TRBD2 identical over 11 bases. The J call may be mistaken, given a closer DNA end match to TRBJ2-7. This CDR3 spans 16 amino acids. CDR1 and CDR2 from the germline V gene are PRHDT and FYEKMQ (reference sequence). The CDR3 spells CASSLTGTSGSYEQYF. CDR3 bases: TGTGCCAGCAGCTTAACGGGGACTAGCGGTTCCTACGAGCAGTACTTC.

Only a few counts were recorded for this clonotype. The V gene is TRBV18, the J gene TRBJ2-7; no definite D call. Trimming shortened V by 6 bases and J by 7 bases, and 25 bases separated the two germline ends. The CDR3 has 16 amino acids. Per the germline V gene, CDR1 is KGHSH and CDR2 is LQKENI. The CDR3 sequence is CASSPISGSNFGEQYF. In DNA, the CDR3 is TGTGCCAGCTCCCCAATTTCAGGTTCCAATTTCGGGGAGCAGTACTTC.

This clonotype has just a few counts. The genes are TRBV14 and TRBJ2-5; D unclear. Per the germline V gene, CDR1 is SGHDN and CDR2 is FVKESK. V lost 4 bases and J lost 5, with 8 bases in between. The CDR3 loop spans 12 amino acids. The CDR3 is CASSPSDETQYF. The CDR3 DNA is TGTGCCAGCAGCCCCTCAGATGAGACCCAGTACTTC.

The V gene is TRBV10-3, the J gene TRBJ2-5; D call uncertain. Trimming removed 6 bases from V and 3 bases from J, with 11 bases in between. Germline CDR1 reads ENHRY; CDR2 reads SYGVKD. This CDR3 region has 13 residues. CDR3: CAIRRASKETQYF. The CDR3 nucleotides read TGTGCCATCAGACGAGCCTCGAAAGAGACCCAGTACTTC.

This clonotype was detected only a few times. The CDR3 DNA sequence: TGCGCCAGCAGCTTGACAGCGACCACAGATACGCAGTATTTT. This codes for CASSLTATTDTQYF. J is TRBJ2-3 and V is TRBV5-1; no clear D. V shed 1 base and J shed 2 bases, with 8 bases lying between them. The germline V gene encodes CDR1 SGHRS and CDR2 YFSETQ. The CDR3 runs to 14 residues.

The chain links TRBV25-1 to TRBJ2-3; TRBD2 matches at 7 bases. CDR3 length: 14 residues. The V gene end was trimmed by 6 bases and the J gene end by 3 bases; junction bases not matched to a gene: 6. Germline CDR1 is MGHDK and CDR2 is SYGVNS. The CDR3 bases are TGTGCCAGCAGGACCGGGACTATAACAGATACGCAGTATTTT. It codes for CASRTGTITDTQYF.

In its sample, this clonotype was seen a few times. J is TRBJ1-2 and V is TRBV6-2 or TRBV6-3, with TRBD1 as a possible D gene (5 bases). V was cut by 4 bases and J by 4 bases, with 16 bases left in between. CDR3 length: 15 amino acids. CDR1 is MNHEY and CDR2 is SVGEGT in the germline V gene. DNA of the CDR3: TGTGCCAGCAGTTTACCGGGACGGCGATCCTATGGCTACACCTTC. Residues: CASSLPGRRSYGYTF.

This clonotype has a handful of counts. This chain joins TRBV7-9 and TRBJ1-2, with D hard to call. The CDR3 consists of 14 residues. V lost 0 bases and J 5 bases, leaving 10 bases between the germline ends. From germline, CDR1 is SEHNR and CDR2 FQNEAQ (reference sequence). The CDR3 DNA follows: TGTGCCAGCAGCTTAGCACGATCCGGGTATGGCTACACCTTC. Translating it yields CASSLARSGYGYTF.

The rearrangement uses TRBV4-2 and TRBJ2-7; D not certain. CDR1 and CDR2 (germline): LGHNA, YNFKEQ. The CDR3 consists of 15 residues. V lost 0 bases and J 1 base, leaving 10 bases between the germline ends. Here the CDR3 reads CASSQETGWSYEQYF. CDR3 nucleotide sequence: TGTGCCAGCAGCCAAGAAACCGGGTGGTCCTACGAGCAGTACTTC.

This clonotype was found a few times. The chain employs TRBV9 and TRBJ2-3; D is undetermined. Trimming removed 3 bases at V and 4 bases at J, with 18 bases between. The CDR3 spans 16 residues. The V gene's germline CDR1 is SGDLS and CDR2 YYNGEE. The CDR3 loop is CASSGYDSPSADTQYF. Written as DNA, the CDR3 is TGTGCCAGCAGCGGGTACGATTCGCCGAGCGCAGATACGCAGTATTTT. The full variable domain, completed using reference TRBV9 and TRBJ2-3, is DSGVTQTPKHLITATGQRVTLRCSPRSGDLSVYWYQQSLDQGLQFLIQYYNGEERAKGNILERFSAQQFPDLHSELNLSSLELGDSALYFCASSGYDSPSADTQYFGPGTRLTVL.